The 9 T cell receptor beta chains below all came from one sample that was sequenced in a study of blood T cell repertoires in COVID-19. TCRdb keeps only in-frame clones here, not all; method: immunoSEQ multiplex PCR. The sample lists approximately 150,000 clones; approximately 81% were seen once. Sequenced input: peripheral blood. The receptors originated from a man in his sixties with acute or convalescent COVID-19.

This clone was found a few times. The chain couples TRBV12-3 or TRBV12-4 to TRBJ1-1; D perhaps matches TRBD1 (5 bases). The V gene lost 5 bases and the J gene lost 1 base, with 8 bases spanning the gap. The CDR3 is 13 amino acids. The CDR3 sequence is CASSRRGNTEAFF. The CDR3 bases are TGTGCCAGCAGTCGAAGGGGGAACACTGAAGCTTTCTTT.

V gene TRBV27 combines with J gene TRBJ1-1; TRBD1 aligns across 9 bases. Germline V gene data show CDR1 as MNHEY and CDR2 as SMNVEV (reference sequence). The CDR3 has 14 amino acids. V gave up 6 bases and J gave up 1 base; unmatched junction bases: 3. Written as DNA, the CDR3 is TGTGCCAGCAGACGACAGGGGGAGAACACTGAAGCTTTCTTT. Translated, it gives CASRRQGENTEAFF.

In this sample, this clone turned up once. The chain links TRBV15 to TRBJ2-1; D not certain. The germline CDR1 and CDR2 sequences are LNHNV and YYDKDF (reference sequence). V was trimmed by 0 bases and J by 15 bases, leaving 15 bases between them. This CDR3 is built from 13 residues. This chain's CDR3 is CATSRDPPTPRFF. CDR3 coding DNA: TGTGCCACCAGCAGAGACCCCCCCACACCCCGGTTCTTC.

The V and J genes are TRBV5-1 and TRBJ2-2; D possibly corresponds to TRBD2 (5 bases). Deletions cut 4 bases from V and 0 bases from J, with 10 bases between. Germline assignment: CDR1 SGHRS and CDR2 YFSETQ. This CDR3 spans 15 amino acids. CDR3 bases: TGCGCCAGCAGCACCCCGGAGGCGAACACCGGGGAGCTGTTTTTT. Encoded protein: CASSTPEANTGELFF. The full variable domain, its missing parts supplied by reference TRBV5-1 and TRBJ2-2, is KAGVTQTPRYLIKTRGQQVTLSCSPISGHRSVSWYQQTPGQGLQFLFEYFSETQRNKGNFPGRFSGRQFSNSRSEMNVSTLELGDSALYLCASSTPEANTGELFFGEGSRLTVL.

This chain connects TRBV14 to TRBJ1-2; D remains unclear. Trimming stripped 1 base from V and 4 bases from J, with 13 bases between. CDR1 is SGHDN and CDR2 is FVKESK in the germline V gene. This CDR3 contains 15 residues. CDR3 sequence (DNA): TGTGCCAGCAGCCAAGGGGGAGGGAAGACCTATGGCTACACCTTC. Amino acid sequence: CASSQGGGKTYGYTF.

The chain carries TRBV7-2 and TRBJ2-1; the D gene is possibly TRBD2 (6 bases). The CDR3 runs to 16 residues. Germline lookup yields CDR1 SGHTA and CDR2 FQGNSA. Trimming removed 0 bases at V and 6 bases at J, with 15 bases between. CDR3 DNA sequence: TGTGCCAGCAGCTTAGCGGCACTAGCCGTTAGCAATGAGCAGTTCTTC. As protein: CASSLAALAVSNEQFF.

The chain couples TRBV12-3 or TRBV12-4 to TRBJ1-6; TRBD1 is a possible D gene (5 bases). With 4 bases removed from V and 7 bases from J, the gap between germline ends came to 5 bases. CDR3 length: 12 amino acids. CDR3 loop: CASSSGNSPLHF. The DNA for the CDR3 is TGTGCCAGCAGTTCAGGGAATTCACCCCTCCACTTT.

The rearrangement links TRBV7-9 to TRBJ1-1, with D perhaps TRBD1 (6 bases). This CDR3 is 15 amino acids long. V dropped 1 base and J dropped 2 bases, with 11 bases sitting between them. CDR1 is SEHNR and CDR2 is FQNEAQ in the germline V gene (reference sequence). This CDR3 is CASSLGGGANTEAFF. The CDR3, as DNA: TGTGCCAGCAGCTTAGGTGGGGGGGCAAACACTGAAGCTTTCTTT.

V and J are TRBV30 and TRBJ2-5, with TRBD2 as a possible D gene (6 bases). Germline assignment: CDR1 GTSNPN and CDR2 SVGIG (reference sequence). V gave up 3 bases and J gave up 7 bases, with 15 bases separating them. CDR3 length equals 13 residues. Written as DNA, the CDR3 is TGTGCCTGGAGGGGGGACTTTTGGGGGACCCAGTACTTC. It encodes CAWRGDFWGTQYF.